This T cell receptor beta chain was recovered during a study of blood T cell repertoires in COVID-19. Study at large: Acute-phase and convalescent COVID-19 samples originated in the United States, Italy and Spain. From T cells, B-cell-depleted T cells, or PBMCs came the material, which was cDNA or gDNA.

Authors' analysis steps: Amplification of reference gene primers provided the estimated nucleated cell counts. The assay was immunoSEQ multiplex PCR, and TCRdb's table has in-frame clones only and misses some. D and trimming were read from the DNA, whereas the V and J calls and clone size are those reported in that table. The data contain 70,000 to 100,000 clones, roughly 82% of them singletons. The CDR3 is made up of 15 amino acids. Trimming cost V 3 bases and J 2 bases, with 12 bases left between them. CDR1 and CDR2 (germline): KGHDR, SFDVKD. The V call is TRBV24-1, the J call TRBJ2-5, with D possibly matching TRBD1 (6 bases). The specimen was peripheral blood. This receptor was taken from a man aged 50 to 59 with active or convalescent COVID-19. The CDR3 nucleotides are TGTGCCACCAGTGATCCCCGGACAGCGCAAGAGACCCAGTACTTC. Translated: CATSDPRTAQETQYF.